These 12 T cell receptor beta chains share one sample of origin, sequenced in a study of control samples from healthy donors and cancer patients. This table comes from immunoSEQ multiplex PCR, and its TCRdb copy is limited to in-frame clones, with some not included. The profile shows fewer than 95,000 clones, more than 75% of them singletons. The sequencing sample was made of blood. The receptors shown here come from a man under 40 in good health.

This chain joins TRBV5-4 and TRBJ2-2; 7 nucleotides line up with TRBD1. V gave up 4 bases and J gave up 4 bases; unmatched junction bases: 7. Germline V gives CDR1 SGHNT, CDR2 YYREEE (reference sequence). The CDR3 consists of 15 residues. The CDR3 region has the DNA TGTGCCAGCAGCACAGGGGATCGGATCACCGGGGAGCTGTTTTTT. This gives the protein CASSTGDRITGELFF.

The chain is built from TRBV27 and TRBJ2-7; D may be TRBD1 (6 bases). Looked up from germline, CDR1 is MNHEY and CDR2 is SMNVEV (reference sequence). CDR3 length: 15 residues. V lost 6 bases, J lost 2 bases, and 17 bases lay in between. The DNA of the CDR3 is TGTGCCAGCAGAAAAAGTGTTGGACAGCCCTACGAGCAGTACTTC. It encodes CASRKSVGQPYEQYF.

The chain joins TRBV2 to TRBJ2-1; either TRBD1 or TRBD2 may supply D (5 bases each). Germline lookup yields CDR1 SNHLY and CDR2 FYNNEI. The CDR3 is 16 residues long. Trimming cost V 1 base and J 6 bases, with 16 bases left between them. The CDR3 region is CASSEEGTKGRNEQFF. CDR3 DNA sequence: TGTGCCAGCAGTGAAGAAGGTACCAAGGGACGCAATGAGCAGTTCTTC.

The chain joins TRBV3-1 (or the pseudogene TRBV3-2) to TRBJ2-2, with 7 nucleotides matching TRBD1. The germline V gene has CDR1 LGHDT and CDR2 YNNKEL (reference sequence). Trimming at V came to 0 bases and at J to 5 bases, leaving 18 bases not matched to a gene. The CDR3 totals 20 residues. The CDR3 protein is CASSQEHWRQGILRTGELFF. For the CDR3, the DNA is TGTGCCAGCAGCCAAGAGCACTGGAGACAGGGTATTCTCCGGACCGGGGAGCTGTTTTTT.

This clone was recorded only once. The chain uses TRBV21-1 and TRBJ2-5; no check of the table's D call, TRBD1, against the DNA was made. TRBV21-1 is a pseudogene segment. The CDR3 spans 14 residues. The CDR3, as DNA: TGTGCCAGCAGCACAACAGGGGTTATGGAGACCCAGTACTTC. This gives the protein CASSTTGVMETQYF.

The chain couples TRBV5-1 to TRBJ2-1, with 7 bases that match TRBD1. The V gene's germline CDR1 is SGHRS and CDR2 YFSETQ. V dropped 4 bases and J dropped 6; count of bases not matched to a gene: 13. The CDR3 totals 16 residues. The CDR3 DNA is TGCGCCAGCAGCCCGCGAGGCCTATCAGGGGGCAATGAGCAGTTCTTC. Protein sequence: CASSPRGLSGGNEQFF.

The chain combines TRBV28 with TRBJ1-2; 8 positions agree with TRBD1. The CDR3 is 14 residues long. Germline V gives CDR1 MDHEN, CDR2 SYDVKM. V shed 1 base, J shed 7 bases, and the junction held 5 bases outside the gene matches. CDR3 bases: TGTGCCAGCAGTTTATTGCAGGGGGCGCGTGGCTACACCTTC. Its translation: CASSLLQGARGYTF.

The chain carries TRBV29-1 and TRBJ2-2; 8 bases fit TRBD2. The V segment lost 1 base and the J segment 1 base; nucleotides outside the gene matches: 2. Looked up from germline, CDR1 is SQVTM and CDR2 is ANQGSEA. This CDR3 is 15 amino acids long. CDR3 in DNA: TGCAGCGTTGAAGTAGCGGGAAGGAACACCGGGGAGCTGTTTTTT. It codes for CSVEVAGRNTGELFF.

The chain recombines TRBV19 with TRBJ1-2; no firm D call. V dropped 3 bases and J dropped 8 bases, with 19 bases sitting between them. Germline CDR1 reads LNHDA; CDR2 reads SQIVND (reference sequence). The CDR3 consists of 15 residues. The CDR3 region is CASSIGADRGGGYTF. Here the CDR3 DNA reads TGTGCCAGTAGTATCGGTGCGGACCGGGGTGGGGGCTACACCTTC.

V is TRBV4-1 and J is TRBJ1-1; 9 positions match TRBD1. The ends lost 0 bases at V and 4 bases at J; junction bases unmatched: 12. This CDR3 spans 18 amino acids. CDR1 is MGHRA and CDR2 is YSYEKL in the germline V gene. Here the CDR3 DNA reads TGCGCCAGCAGCCAAGATGGTGGGACAGGGATTAGGCCCACTGAAGCTTTCTTT. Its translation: CASSQDGGTGIRPTEAFF.

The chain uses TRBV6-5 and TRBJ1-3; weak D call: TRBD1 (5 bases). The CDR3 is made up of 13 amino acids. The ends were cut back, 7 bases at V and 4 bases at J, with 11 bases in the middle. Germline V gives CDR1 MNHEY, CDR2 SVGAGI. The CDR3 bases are TGTGCCAGCACCGGGGCAGGGGGAAACACCATATATTTT. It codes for CASTGAGGNTIYF.

The CDR3 loop reads CASSQVPGRGTYEQYF. The CDR3 nucleotides are TGCGCCAGCAGCCAAGTGCCGGGACGGGGGACCTACGAGCAGTACTTC. J is TRBJ2-7 and V is TRBV4-1; D perhaps matches TRBD2 (6 bases). Per the germline V gene, CDR1 is MGHRA and CDR2 is YSYEKL. The CDR3 is 16 amino acids. Trimming took 1 base from V and 2 from J, leaving 15 bases between them.